The 26 T cell receptor beta chains in this list originate from one sample, sequenced in a study of blood T cell repertoires in COVID-19. Sequencing was performed with immunoSEQ multiplex PCR; in TCRdb, only in-frame clones are kept and a portion is missing. Among 190,000 or so clones, just under 90% were seen once, and the ten largest hold roughly 0.85%. Material for sequencing was peripheral blood. The source of these receptors is a woman between 18 and 30 years old who had recovered from COVID-19.

V gene TRBV10-1 combines with J gene TRBJ1-2; possible D gene TRBD1, 6 bases. The germline V gene encodes CDR1 WNHNN and CDR2 SYGVQD (reference sequence). CDR3 length: 12 amino acids. V was clipped by 2 bases and J by 6 bases, with 7 bases between them. The CDR3 DNA sequence: TGCGCCAGCAGTGAGGGGGGCCATGGCTACACCTTC. Residues: CASSEGGHGYTF.

This chain connects TRBV6-5 to TRBJ2-7, with 7 bases lining up with TRBD1. CDR3 size: 15 residues. From germline, CDR1 is MNHEY and CDR2 SVGAGI. Unmatched junction bases numbered 4, after V lost 2 bases and J lost 0 bases. CDR3: CASSYRGPSSYEQYF. For the CDR3, the DNA is TGTGCCAGCAGTTACAGGGGGCCTAGCTCCTACGAGCAGTACTTC.

J is TRBJ1-1 and V is TRBV13; TRBD1 aligns across 7 bases. This CDR3 is 13 amino acids long. The J segment lost 6 bases and the V segment lost 0 bases, leaving 1 base of the junction unmatched. Germline CDR1 and CDR2: PRHDT and FYEKMQ (reference sequence). CDR3 loop: CASSLGTGPEAFF. CDR3 bases: TGTGCCAGCAGCTTAGGGACAGGGCCTGAAGCTTTCTTT.

V usage is TRBV5-6 and J usage is TRBJ1-5; D is undetermined. The CDR3 spans 14 residues. Germline V gives CDR1 SGHDT, CDR2 YYEEEE. The V end lost 2 bases, the J end lost 7 bases, and 13 bases lay between the germline ends. In DNA, the CDR3 is TGTGCCAGCAGCTTCAGTGAAGCGAGGCAGCCCCAGCATTTT. This gives the protein CASSFSEARQPQHF.

This chain joins TRBV12-5 and TRBJ2-7, with 8 bases that match TRBD1. The CDR3 has 16 amino acids. With 1 base clipped from V and 0 bases from J, the junction kept 5 bases outside the gene matches. CDR1 is LGHNT and CDR2 is FRNRAP in the germline V gene. The CDR3 loop reads CASGLAGGQDSYEQYV. CDR3 DNA: TGTGCTAGTGGTTTGGCCGGGGGACAGGACTCCTACGAGCAGTACGTC.

The genes are TRBV6-5 and TRBJ2-3, with a weak D call TRBD1 (5 bases). CDR3 length equals 12 residues. Per germline, CDR1 MNHEY and CDR2 SVGAGI. V gave up 10 bases and J gave up 3 bases, with 11 bases separating them. The DNA of the CDR3 is TGTGCCACCAAAGGGGAAACAGATACGCAGTATTTT. Residues: CATKGETDTQYF.

J is TRBJ1-2 and V is TRBV19; 9 bases align to TRBD1. The CDR3 is 14 residues long. The junction had 7 bases not matched to a gene; V was cut back by 5 bases and J by 6 bases. Germline assignment: CDR1 LNHDA and CDR2 SQIVND (reference sequence). The CDR3, as DNA: TGTGCCAGTAGTCCAGGGACAGGGTGGCATGGCTACACCTTC. This sequence encodes CASSPGTGWHGYTF.

This clone was observed a handful of times. The chain has TRBV7-8 and TRBJ2-1; possible D gene TRBD1, 7 bases. The CDR3 length is 17 residues. V dropped 1 base and J dropped 0 bases, with 13 bases sitting between them. Germline CDR1 is SGHVS and CDR2 is FQNEAQ. CDR3 nucleotide sequence: TGTGCCAGCAGCTTAGAGGGGGCGGGGAGCTCCTACAATGAGCAGTTCTTC. It codes for CASSLEGAGSSYNEQFF.

This clone came up once. The chain links TRBV5-4 to TRBJ1-4, with 7 bases lining up with TRBD1. V gave up 4 bases and J gave up 8 bases; unmatched junction bases: 5. The CDR3 runs 13 residues. Germline V gives CDR1 SGHNT, CDR2 YYREEE (reference sequence). The chain's CDR3 is CASSQGGAEKLFF. Here the CDR3 DNA reads TGTGCCAGCAGCCAGGGGGGCGCGGAAAAACTGTTTTTT.

The chain couples TRBV11-1 to TRBJ2-7; TRBD2 might be the D (6 bases). Trimming took off 1 base at V and 0 bases at J, with 13 bases between the two ends. Germline CDR1 reads SGHAT; CDR2 reads FQDESV (reference sequence). The CDR3 is 16 amino acids. The CDR3 sequence is CASSLGGGRTSYEQYF. The CDR3 DNA is TGTGCCAGCAGCTTAGGTGGAGGGCGGACCTCCTACGAGCAGTACTTC. The complete variable domain, with remaining parts taken from reference TRBV11-1 and TRBJ2-7, reads EAEVAQSPRYKITEKSQAVAFWCDPISGHATLYWYRQILGQGPELLVQFQDESVVDDSQLPKDRFSAERLKGVDSTLKIQPAELGDSAMYLCASSLGGGRTSYEQYFGPGTRLTVT.

The sample holds one count of this clone. The rearrangement links TRBV9 to TRBJ2-5; 10 bases fit TRBD2. The CDR3 loop spans 15 amino acids. Trimming at V came to 1 base and at J to 5 bases, leaving 5 bases not matched to a gene. The germline CDR1 and CDR2 sequences are SGDLS and YYNGEE. CDR3 bases: TGTGCCAGCAGCGTAAGCGGGGGGGCAGGGGAGACCCAGTACTTC. Its protein product is CASSVSGGAGETQYF.

The CDR3 spells CASITTDEAFF. The CDR3 region has the DNA TGTGCCAGTATCACGACAGATGAAGCTTTCTTT. The rearrangement links TRBV19 to TRBJ1-1, with D perhaps matching TRBD1 (5 bases). CDR1 is LNHDA, CDR2 SQIVND, per germline (reference sequence). The CDR3 contains 11 residues. Deletions cut 7 bases from V and 7 bases from J, with 10 bases between.

The rearrangement uses TRBV7-9 and TRBJ1-4; TRBD1 matches 9 bases. The CDR3 spans 14 residues. The V gene's germline CDR1 is SEHNR and CDR2 FQNEAQ (reference sequence). The V and J ends lost 5 bases and 5 bases, in that order; junction bases with no gene match: 3. This CDR3 reads CASSRGQGNEKLFF. DNA for the CDR3: TGTGCCAGCAGCCGAGGACAGGGGAATGAAAAACTGTTTTTT.

The gene calls are TRBV19 and TRBJ2-4; 9 nucleotides line up with TRBD2. J gave up 0 bases and V 3 bases, and 12 bases lay outside the gene matches. The CDR3 is made up of 19 amino acids. Germline V gene sequence: CDR1 LNHDA, CDR2 SQIVND (reference sequence). CDR3 protein: CASSIGPIAGVIAKNIQYF. The CDR3 nucleotides read TGTGCCAGTAGTATCGGTCCTATAGCGGGAGTGATAGCCAAAAACATTCAGTACTTC.

This chain connects TRBV2 to TRBJ2-5; D gene uncertain. V gave up 6 bases and J gave up 7 bases, with 21 bases separating them. The CDR3 is 15 residues long. Germline-derived CDR1 and CDR2 are SNHLY and FYNNEI. This chain's CDR3 is CASSSQAGWLWTQYF. In nucleotides, the CDR3 is TGTGCCAGCAGCTCCCAGGCCGGCTGGCTATGGACCCAGTACTTC.

The genes are TRBV3-1 (or the pseudogene TRBV3-2) and TRBJ2-3, with D perhaps matching TRBD2 (5 bases). V was cut by 4 bases and J by 5 bases, with 19 bases left in between. CDR3 size: 16 residues. CDR1 is LGHDT, CDR2 YNNKEL, per germline (reference sequence). The CDR3, as DNA: TGTGCCAGCAGCCTCCGGGCCAGCGGATTTGGAGATACGCAGTATTTT. It translates to CASSLRASGFGDTQYF.

The gene calls are TRBV6-4 and TRBJ2-1, with 10 bases fitting TRBD1. The CDR3 runs 15 residues. V lost 2 bases and J lost 6; bases outside the gene matches: 4. Per germline, CDR1 MRHNA and CDR2 SNTAGT. The CDR3 spells CASSDGGTGVNEQFF. The CDR3 nucleotides are TGTGCCAGCAGTGACGGGGGGACAGGGGTCAATGAGCAGTTCTTC.

The chain uses TRBV19 and TRBJ2-7; 7 positions agree with TRBD2. Germline trimming cut 3 bases from V and 2 bases from J; bases unmatched to any gene: 4. This CDR3 region has 14 residues. Germline V gene sequence: CDR1 LNHDA, CDR2 SQIVND (reference sequence). The CDR3 reads CASSMSLAAYEQYF. CDR3 sequence (DNA): TGTGCCAGTAGTATGTCGCTAGCGGCCTACGAGCAGTACTTC.

The J gene is TRBJ1-4, the V gene TRBV11-2; 8 bases align to TRBD1. Looked up from germline, CDR1 is SGHAT and CDR2 is FQNNGV. The J segment lost 8 bases and the V segment lost 6 bases, leaving 8 bases of the junction unmatched. CDR3 length equals 14 residues. CDR3: CASSLDRGDEKLFF. As DNA, the CDR3 is TGTGCCAGCAGTCTAGACAGGGGAGACGAAAAACTGTTTTTT.

The V call is TRBV19, the J call TRBJ2-1; 13 bases map to TRBD2. The CDR3 has 14 amino acids. Germline V gene sequence: CDR1 LNHDA, CDR2 SQIVND (reference sequence). V gave up 5 bases and J gave up 9 bases; unmatched junction bases: 4. The CDR3 reads CASSAGLAGAEQFF. In nucleotides, the CDR3 is TGTGCCAGTAGTGCTGGACTAGCGGGAGCTGAGCAGTTCTTC.

The rearrangement joins TRBV29-1 to TRBJ2-1; 9 bases are a match to TRBD2. The CDR3 has 15 residues. Germline values: CDR1 SQVTM, CDR2 ANQGSEA. V was pared by 7 bases and J by 3 bases, with 10 bases of the junction left unmatched. The CDR3 coding sequence is TGCAGCGCCGACGGGGCTAGCGGGGACTACAATGAGCAGTTCTTC. Translating it yields CSADGASGDYNEQFF.

The chain links TRBV7-2 to TRBJ1-4, with D possibly TRBD1 on 5 matching bases. V was pared by 0 bases and J by 7 bases, with 12 bases between. The CDR3 is 15 amino acids. CDR1 and CDR2 from the germline V gene are SGHTA and FQGNSA. CDR3 region: CASSLATGGGEKLFF. For the CDR3, the DNA is TGTGCCAGCAGCTTAGCGACGGGGGGTGGTGAAAAACTGTTTTTT.

J is TRBJ1-4 and V is TRBV5-6; D remains unclear. In germline, CDR1 is SGHDT, CDR2 YYEEEE. CDR3 length: 13 amino acids. Trimming shortened V by 7 bases and J by 8 bases, and 15 bases separated the two germline ends. The CDR3 nucleotides are TGTGCCAGCCGCCCCTTCGTGAGAGAAAAACTGTTTTTT. It yields the protein CASRPFVREKLFF.

The CDR3 DNA reads TGCGCCAGCAGCTGGACAGGCTTAAATGAAAAACTGTTTTTT. Amino acids: CASSWTGLNEKLFF. J is TRBJ1-4 and V is TRBV5-1; 7 positions agree with TRBD1. Germline values: CDR1 SGHRS, CDR2 YFSETQ. The CDR3 is 14 amino acids. J lost 5 bases, V lost 3 bases, and 4 bases had no gene match.

The chain links TRBV27 to TRBJ2-3; possibly TRBD1 for D (6 bases). The germline V gene has CDR1 MNHEY and CDR2 SMNVEV (reference sequence). Trimming pared 4 bases from V and 2 bases from J, leaving 16 bases between. The CDR3 loop spans 16 amino acids. Here the CDR3 reads CASSSQWTDNTDTQYF. In nucleotides, the CDR3 is TGTGCCAGCAGTTCCCAGTGGACAGACAACACAGATACGCAGTATTTT.

The CDR3: CATSRDEGLAGADTQYF. The DNA of the CDR3 is TGTGCCACCAGCAGAGATGAAGGACTAGCGGGAGCAGATACGCAGTATTTT. The chain links TRBV15 to TRBJ2-3; TRBD2 matches 13 bases. Unmatched junction bases numbered 4, after V lost 0 bases and J lost 4 bases. Germline assignment: CDR1 LNHNV and CDR2 YYDKDF (reference sequence). The CDR3 covers 17 residues.